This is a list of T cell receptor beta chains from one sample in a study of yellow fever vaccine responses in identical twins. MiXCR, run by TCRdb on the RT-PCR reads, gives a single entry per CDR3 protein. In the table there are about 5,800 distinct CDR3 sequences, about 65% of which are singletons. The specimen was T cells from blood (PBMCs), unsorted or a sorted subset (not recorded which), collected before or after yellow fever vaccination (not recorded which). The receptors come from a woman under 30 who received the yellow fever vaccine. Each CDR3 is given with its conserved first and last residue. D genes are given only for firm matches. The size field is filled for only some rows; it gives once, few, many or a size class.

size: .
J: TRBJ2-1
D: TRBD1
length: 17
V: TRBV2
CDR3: CASSEPVGTGIDNEQFF
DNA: TGTGCCAGCAGTGAACCTGTCGGGACAGGGATAGACAATGAGCAGTTCTTC

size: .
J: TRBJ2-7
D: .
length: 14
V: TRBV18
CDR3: CASSRAVASYEQYF
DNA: TGTGCCAGCTCCCGAGCGGTAGCATCCTACGAGCAGTACTTC

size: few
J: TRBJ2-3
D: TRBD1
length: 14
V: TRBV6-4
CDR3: CASSRTGGTDTQYF
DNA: TGTGCCAGCAGTCGGACAGGGGGCACAGATACGCAGTATTTT

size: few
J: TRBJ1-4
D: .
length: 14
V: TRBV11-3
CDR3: CASSSTIPNEKLFF
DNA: TGTGCCAGCAGTTCGACAATCCCTAATGAAAAACTGTTTTTT

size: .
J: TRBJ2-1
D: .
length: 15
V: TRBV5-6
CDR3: CASEALGSSYNEQFF
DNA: TGTGCCAGCGAGGCGTTGGGGAGCTCCTACAATGAGCAGTTCTTC

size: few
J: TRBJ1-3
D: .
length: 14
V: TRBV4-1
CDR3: CASSQAQGRNTIYF
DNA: TGCGCCAGCAGCCAAGCTCAGGGTAGAAACACCATATATTTT

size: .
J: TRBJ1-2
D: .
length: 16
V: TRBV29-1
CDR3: CSVEDLKGLSNYGYTF
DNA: TGCAGCGTTGAAGATCTTAAGGGCCTTTCTAACTATGGCTACACCTTC

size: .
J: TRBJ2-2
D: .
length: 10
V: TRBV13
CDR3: CASMDGELFF
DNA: TGTGCCAGCATGGACGGGGAGCTGTTTTTT

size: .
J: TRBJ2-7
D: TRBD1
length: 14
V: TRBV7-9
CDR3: CASISGQSSYEQYF
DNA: TGTGCCAGCATTTCGGGACAGTCCTCCTACGAGCAGTACTTC

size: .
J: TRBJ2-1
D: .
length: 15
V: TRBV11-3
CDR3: CASSLALSSYNEQFF
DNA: TGTGCCAGCAGCTTGGCCCTTAGCTCCTACAATGAGCAGTTCTTC

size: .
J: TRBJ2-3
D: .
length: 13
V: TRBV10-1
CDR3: CASSVPGDNTQYF
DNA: TGCGCCAGCAGTGTCCCGGGGGATAATACGCAGTATTTT

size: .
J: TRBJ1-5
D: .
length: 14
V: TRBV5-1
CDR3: CASSLGRANQPQHF
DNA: TGCGCCAGCAGCTTGGGGAGGGCCAATCAGCCCCAGCATTTT

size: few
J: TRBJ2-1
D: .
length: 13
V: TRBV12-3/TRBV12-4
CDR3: CASSLRQVSEQFF
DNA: TGTGCCAGCAGTTTAAGACAGGTCTCCGAGCAGTTCTTC

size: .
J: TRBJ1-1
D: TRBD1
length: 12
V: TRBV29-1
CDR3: CSAHRGNTEAFF
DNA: TGCAGCGCCCACAGGGGGAACACTGAAGCTTTCTTT

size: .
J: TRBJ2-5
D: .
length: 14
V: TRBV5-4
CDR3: CASSLKGVDETQYF
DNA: TGTGCCAGCAGCTTAAAGGGGGTTGACGAGACCCAGTACTTC

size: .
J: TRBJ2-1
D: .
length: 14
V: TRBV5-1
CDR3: CASSFQQSNNEQFF
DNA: TGCGCCAGCAGCTTCCAACAGTCAAACAATGAGCAGTTCTTC

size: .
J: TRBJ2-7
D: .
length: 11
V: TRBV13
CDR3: CASGPSYEQYF
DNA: TGTGCCAGCGGGCCCTCCTACGAGCAGTACTTC

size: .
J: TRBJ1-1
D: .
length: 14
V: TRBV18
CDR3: CASSPGAMNTEAFF
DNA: TGTGCCAGCTCACCCGGGGCCATGAACACTGAAGCTTTCTTT

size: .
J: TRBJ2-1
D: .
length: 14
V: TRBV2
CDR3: CASKTTLGSDEQFF
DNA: TGTGCCAGCAAGACTACGTTGGGGTCCGATGAGCAGTTCTTC

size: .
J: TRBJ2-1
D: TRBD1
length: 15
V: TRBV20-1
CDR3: CSALPTGQVNNEQFF
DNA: TGCAGTGCCCTACCCACGGGACAGGTAAACAATGAGCAGTTCTTC

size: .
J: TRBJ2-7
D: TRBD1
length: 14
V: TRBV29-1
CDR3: CSVSGTGVPYEQYF
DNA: TGCAGCGTTAGCGGGACAGGGGTGCCCTACGAGCAGTACTTC

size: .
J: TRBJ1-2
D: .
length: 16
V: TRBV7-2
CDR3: CASSLARGTYWYGYTF
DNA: TGTGCCAGCAGCTTAGCGCGGGGTACTTATTGGTATGGCTACACCTTC

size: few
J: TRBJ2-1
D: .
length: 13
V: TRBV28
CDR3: CASRLERRNEQFF
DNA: TGTGCCAGCAGGCTAGAGAGGAGGAATGAGCAGTTCTTC

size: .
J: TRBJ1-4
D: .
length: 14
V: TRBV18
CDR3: CASSPPGRGEKLFF
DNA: TGTGCCAGCTCACCACCTGGACGCGGGGAAAAACTGTTTTTT

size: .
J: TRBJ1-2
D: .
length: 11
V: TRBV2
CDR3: CASSEGASYTF
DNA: TGTGCCAGCAGTGAAGGCGCTAGCTACACCTTC

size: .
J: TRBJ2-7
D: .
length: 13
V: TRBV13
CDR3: CASSSIQRYEQYF
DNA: TGTGCCAGCAGCTCCATTCAGCGATACGAGCAGTACTTC

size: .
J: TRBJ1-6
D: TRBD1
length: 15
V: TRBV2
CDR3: CASGQDSSYNSPLHF
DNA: TGTGCCAGTGGACAGGACAGCTCCTATAATTCACCCCTCCACTTT

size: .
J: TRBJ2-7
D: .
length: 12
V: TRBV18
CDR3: CASSPLGREQYF
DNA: TGTGCCAGCTCACCACTCGGGCGCGAGCAGTACTTC

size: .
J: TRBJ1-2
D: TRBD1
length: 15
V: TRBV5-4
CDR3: CASSLETGIDYGYTF
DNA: TGTGCCAGCAGCTTGGAGACAGGGATAGACTATGGCTACACCTTC

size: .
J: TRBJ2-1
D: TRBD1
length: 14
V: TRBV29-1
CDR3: CSVEGQGALDEQFF
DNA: TGCAGCGTTGAGGGACAGGGGGCTCTGGATGAGCAGTTCTTC

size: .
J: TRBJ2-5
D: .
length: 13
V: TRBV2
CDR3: CASLKRGQETQYF
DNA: TGTGCCAGCCTGAAGAGGGGGCAAGAGACCCAGTACTTC

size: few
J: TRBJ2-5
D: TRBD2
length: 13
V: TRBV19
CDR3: CASSGGGKETQYF
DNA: TGTGCCAGTAGTGGGGGGGGTAAAGAGACCCAGTACTTC

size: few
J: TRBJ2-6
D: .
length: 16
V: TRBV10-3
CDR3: CAISESGGSGANVLTF
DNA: TGTGCCATCAGTGAGTCCGGGGGCTCTGGGGCCAACGTCCTGACTTTC

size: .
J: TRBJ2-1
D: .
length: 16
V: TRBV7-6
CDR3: CASSTQGRTGGNEQFF
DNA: TGTGCCAGCAGCACACAGGGGAGGACGGGAGGGAATGAGCAGTTCTTC

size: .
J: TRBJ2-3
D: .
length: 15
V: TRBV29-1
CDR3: CSVGGLEGSTDTQYF
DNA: TGCAGCGTCGGAGGCCTAGAAGGCAGCACAGATACGCAGTATTTT

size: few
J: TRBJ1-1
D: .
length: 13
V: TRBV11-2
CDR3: CASSWGAYTEAFF
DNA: TGTGCCAGCAGCTGGGGGGCTTACACTGAAGCTTTCTTT

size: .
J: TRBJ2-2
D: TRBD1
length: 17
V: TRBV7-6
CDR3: CASSSIIGQGAAGELFF
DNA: TGTGCCAGCAGCTCGATCATTGGACAGGGGGCGGCCGGGGAGCTGTTTTTT

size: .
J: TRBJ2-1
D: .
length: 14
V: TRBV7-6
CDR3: CASSLGPGGNEQFF
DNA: TGTGCCAGCAGCTTAGGGCCCGGAGGCAATGAGCAGTTCTTC